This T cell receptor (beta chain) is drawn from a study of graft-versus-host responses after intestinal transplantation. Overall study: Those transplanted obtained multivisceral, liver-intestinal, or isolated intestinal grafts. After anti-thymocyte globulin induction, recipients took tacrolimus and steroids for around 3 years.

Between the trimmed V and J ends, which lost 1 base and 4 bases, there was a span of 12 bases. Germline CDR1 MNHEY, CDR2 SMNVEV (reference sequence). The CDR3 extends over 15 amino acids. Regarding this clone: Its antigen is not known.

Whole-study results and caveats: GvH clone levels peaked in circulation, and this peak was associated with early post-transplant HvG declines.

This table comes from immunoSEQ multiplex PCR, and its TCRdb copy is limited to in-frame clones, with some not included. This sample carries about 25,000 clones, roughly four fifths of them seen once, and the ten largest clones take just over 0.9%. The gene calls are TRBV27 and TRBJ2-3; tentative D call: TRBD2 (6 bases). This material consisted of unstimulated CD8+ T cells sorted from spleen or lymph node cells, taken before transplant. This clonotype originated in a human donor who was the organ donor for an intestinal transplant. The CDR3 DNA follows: TGTGCCAGCAGTTTATACCCTAGCGAGGCAGATACGCAGTATTTT. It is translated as CASSLYPSEADTQYF.